These T cell receptor beta chains were read from a single sample in a study of cytomegalovirus exposure and HLA in healthy donors. Libraries were prepared by immunoSEQ multiplex PCR; TCRdb keeps only in-frame clonotypes and omits some of them. The sample holds some 110,000 clones, approximately 80% seen once. Material: PBMCs. Receptors originate from a woman aged 18-30 years in good health and CMV-seropositive. CDR3s include the opening cysteine and the closing phenylalanine or tryptophan. The order of the fields is D gene, clone size, V gene, J gene, CDR3 DNA, CDR3 protein. D genes are given only for firm matches. Some rows mark clone size as missing; the rest say once, few, many or name a class of expanded clone.

>TRBD2|.|TRBV6-5|TRBJ2-1
TGTGCCAGCAGTTTGGGACTAGCGGGAGGGCCGCGGGGGCAGTTCTTC
CASSLGLAGGPRGQFF
>TRBD2|once|TRBV9|TRBJ2-7
TGTGCCAGCAGCCCCGGACTAGCGGGAGTCGAGCAGTACTTC
CASSPGLAGVEQYF
>.|.|TRBV30|TRBJ2-1
TGTGCCTGGTCTGTGACTAGTAAAGGGTACAATGAGCAGTTCTTC
CAWSVTSKGYNEQFF
>.|few|TRBV10-2|TRBJ2-7
TGCGCCAGCAGTGAGCGGTCCTACGAGCAGTACTTC
CASSERSYEQYF
>TRBD2|.|TRBV10-3|TRBJ2-3
TGTGCCATCAGTGTGGGGACTAGCGGGCCCACAGATACGCAGTATTTT
CAISVGTSGPTDTQYF
>TRBD1|.|TRBV5-1|TRBJ2-2
TGCGCCAGCAGCTATCCCCGGACAGGGGAGGTAGCCGGGGAGCTGTTTTTT
CASSYPRTGEVAGELFF
>.|.|TRBV19|TRBJ2-7
TGTGCCAGTAGTACCGGGACTTTTTTTGGAGAGCAGTACTTC
CASSTGTFFGEQYF
>.|.|TRBV14|TRBJ1-1
TGTGACAGCAGCCAAGATAGAGGCAGGGGTTGGTACACTGAAGCTTTCTTT
CDSSQDRGRGWYTEAFF
>TRBD2|.|TRBV30|TRBJ2-3
TGTGCCTGGAGTCGACTAGCTGGGACAGATACGCAGTATTTT
CAWSRLAGTDTQYF
>.|.|TRBV7-8|TRBJ1-5
TGTGCCAGCAGCTTCCAGGGTGACTGGGGTCAGCCCCAGCATTTT
CASSFQGDWGQPQHF
>.|.|TRBV6-1|TRBJ1-5
TGTGCCAGCATGGGAGGGGGCAATCAGCCCCAGCATTTT
CASMGGGNQPQHF
>.|.|TRBV6-5|TRBJ1-1
TGTGCCAGCAGGCGGGGGGAGAACACTGAAGCTTTCTTT
CASRRGENTEAFF
>TRBD2|once|TRBV5-1|TRBJ2-3
TGCGCCAGCAGCTTGCCAGCGGGAGGAGGTGGTGGCACAGATACGCAGTATTTT
CASSLPAGGGGGTDTQYF
>TRBD2|.|TRBV6-5|TRBJ2-7
TGTGCCAGCACCAGACTAGCGGGAGTATACGAGCAGTACTTC
CASTRLAGVYEQYF
>TRBD1|.|TRBV6-5|TRBJ2-7
TGTGCCAGCAGCCGGGGACAGGTTTCCTACGAGCAGCACTTC
CASSRGQVSYEQHF
>TRBD1|few|TRBV25-1|TRBJ1-1
TGTGCCAGCAGAAAACCGGGACAGTACAAAAAAGCTTTCTTT
CASRKPGQYKKAFF
>TRBD1|.|TRBV27|TRBJ1-4
TGTGCCAGCAGAGAACCGGGACAGGGAGGCGAAAAACTGTTTTTT
CASREPGQGGEKLFF
>.|.|TRBV15|TRBJ1-1
TGTGCCACCAGCAGCCCCAGGGTGGTGAGCACTGAAGCTTTCTTT
CATSSPRVVSTEAFF
>.|.|TRBV6-1|TRBJ1-5
TGTGCCAGCACCGAAGAGGGCAATCAGCCCCAGCATTTT
CASTEEGNQPQHF
>TRBD1|few|TRBV4-1|TRBJ1-5
TGCGCCAGCAGTCCCGGACAGGGAGATTTTCAGCCCCAGCATTTT
CASSPGQGDFQPQHF
>.|.|TRBV28|TRBJ1-2
TGTGCCAGCAGTGACCGGGACACATCTAACTATGGCTACACCTTC
CASSDRDTSNYGYTF
>TRBD2|once|TRBV28|TRBJ2-7
TGTGCCAGCAGTAGACTAGCGGGAGCCTACGAGCAGTACTTC
CASSRLAGAYEQYF
>.|.|TRBV19|TRBJ1-2
TGTGCCAGTAGTATAGATCGGAACTATGGCTACACCTTC
CASSIDRNYGYTF
>TRBD2|.|TRBV6-4|TRBJ2-7
TGTGCCAGCAGTGACTCTGACGCGTTAGCGGGAGGCGCCTACGAGCAGTACTTC
CASSDSDALAGGAYEQYF
>TRBD2|.|TRBV5-1|TRBJ2-1
TGCGCCAGCAGCATGACTAGCAACAATGAGCAGTTCTTC
CASSMTSNNEQFF
>.|.|TRBV4-1|TRBJ2-7
TGCGCCAGCAGCCTCCGGGAGACTTCCTACGAGCAGTACTTC
CASSLRETSYEQYF
>.|.|TRBV11-2|TRBJ2-5
TGTGCCAGCAGCTCAAACCGACACCTTCAAGAGACCCAGTACTTC
CASSSNRHLQETQYF
>.|.|TRBV28|TRBJ1-2
TGTGCCAGCAGTTCGCTTACGCTTGCCTCTCGACAGGCCAGATACTATGGCTACACCTTC
CASSSLTLASRQARYYGYTF
>TRBD1|.|TRBV2|TRBJ2-7
TGTGCCAGCAGCCGAGACAGGGGCACCAACGAGCAGTACTTC
CASSRDRGTNEQYF
>.|.|TRBV2|TRBJ1-1
TGTGCCAGCAGTAACAGGGCGACGGACACTGAAGCTTTCTTT
CASSNRATDTEAFF
>TRBD1|.|TRBV7-9|TRBJ1-1
TGTTCCAGCAGCTTACAGGGGACTGAAGCTTTCTTT
CSSSLQGTEAFF
>.|.|TRBV7-3|TRBJ1-6
TGTGCCAGCAGCTCGGGACTCAATTCACCCCTCCACTTT
CASSSGLNSPLHF
>.|.|TRBV5-1|TRBJ2-7
TGCGCCAGCAGCGCTGCTAGCTCCGAGCAGTACTTC
CASSAASSEQYF
>.|few|TRBV15|TRBJ2-7
TGTGCCACCAGCAGTTCCCGAGGGCAGTACTTC
CATSSSRGQYF
>.|.|TRBV19|TRBJ1-5
TGTGCCACCTCGGGAGGGTTTAGTGGACAGCCCCAGCATTTT
CATSGGFSGQPQHF
>.|.|TRBV25-1|TRBJ2-2
TGTGCCAGCGAAGATCAGGCCGGGGAGCTGTTTTTT
CASEDQAGELFF
>.|.|TRBV5-1|TRBJ2-7
TGCGCCAGCAGCTTGGTAGCTAGGAGCTCCTACGAGCAGTACTTC
CASSLVARSSYEQYF
>.|few|TRBV9|TRBJ1-1
TGTGCCAGCAGCGTAGAGATCGGAGGGAACACTGAAGCTTTCTTT
CASSVEIGGNTEAFF
>TRBD1|.|TRBV6-5|TRBJ1-6
TGTGCCAGCAGTTACTCCGGGACAGTCTATTCCCCCCTCCACTTT
CASSYSGTVYSPLHF
>TRBD1|few|TRBV7-9|TRBJ2-1
TGTGCCAGCAGCCCCGGGACAGGGAAGAATGAGCAGTTCTTC
CASSPGTGKNEQFF
>TRBD2|.|TRBV7-3|TRBJ2-3
TGTGCCAGCAGCGCGGCCTGGGCGGGAGGGTTGGATACGCAGTATTTT
CASSAAWAGGLDTQYF
>.|.|TRBV9|TRBJ2-7
TGTGCCAGCAGCGCCCGTCCCCAACAGGGCGAGCAGTACTTC
CASSARPQQGEQYF
>TRBD1|.|TRBV5-4|TRBJ2-7
TGTGCCAGCAGCCCCCGGACAGGGGGAGAATACGAGCAGTACTTC
CASSPRTGGEYEQYF
>.|.|TRBV27|TRBJ2-7
TGTGCCAGCAGTTTATCGGCAGGGGATAGCTACGAGCAGTACTTC
CASSLSAGDSYEQYF
>TRBD2|.|TRBV5-1|TRBJ2-1
TGCGCCAGCAGGGAAGCGGGACTACGCTACAATGAGCAGTTCTTC
CASREAGLRYNEQFF
>TRBD2|.|TRBV5-1|TRBJ2-1
TGCGCCAGCAGCTTGGCGGTAGCGGGAGTCAATGAGCAGTTCTTC
CASSLAVAGVNEQFF
>.|.|TRBV30|TRBJ1-2
TGTGCCTGGAGTGGGGTGGGAGCTAACTATGGCTACACCTTC
CAWSGVGANYGYTF
>.|.|TRBV11-2|TRBJ2-7
TGTGCCAGCAGCTTAAGTAGAGGACACGTATACGAGCAGTACTTC
CASSLSRGHVYEQYF
>TRBD1|.|TRBV5-4|TRBJ2-5
TGTGCCAGCAGCTTGGGCCCGGGACAGGCTAAAGAGACCCAGTACTTC
CASSLGPGQAKETQYF
>TRBD1|.|TRBV13|TRBJ1-1
TGTGCCAGCAGCTCCCGGGGACAGGGGGCCCGAAACACTGAAGCTTTCTTT
CASSSRGQGARNTEAFF
>.|.|TRBV9|TRBJ1-1
TGTGCCAGCAGCGTAGCTGTGAACACTGAAGCTTTCTTT
CASSVAVNTEAFF